This TCR beta chain appears in the sequencing data of a study of blood T cell repertoires in COVID-19. Study in general: The origin of the acute and convalescent COVID-19 samples was the United States, Italy and Spain. The cDNA or gDNA used as material had been derived from T cells, B-cell-depleted T cells, or PBMCs.

In the source study's methods: Reference gene primers were amplified, and this amplification served to estimate nucleated cell counts. Assay used: immunoSEQ multiplex PCR; TCRdb lists only in-frame clones, some missing. V, J and clone size derive from that table, while D and trimming were established from the DNA sequence. The table lists around 55,000 clones, about four fifths of them singletons. Looked up from germline, CDR1 is LGHNA and CDR2 is YNFKEQ. The V end was cut by 2 bases, the J end by 4 bases, with 17 bases between. CDR3 length equals 16 residues. Sequencing used peripheral blood. This clonotype was sampled from a human donor in a cohort sampled during active or convalescent COVID-19. The J gene is TRBJ1-1, the V gene TRBV4-2; D not resolved. The chain's CDR3 is CASSQKRASAITEAFF. The DNA of the CDR3 is TGTGCCAGCAGCCAAAAGCGAGCCAGCGCCATCACTGAAGCTTTCTTT.